This T cell receptor (beta chain) was sequenced during a study of blood T cell repertoires in COVID-19 (TCRdb year 2020). The study in broad terms: Samples from collaborators originated in the United States, Italy and Spain and spanned both the acute and convalescent phases of COVID-19. The material from the prospective study consisted of cDNA or gDNA derived from T cells, B-cell-depleted T cells, or PBMCs. Deeply sampled blood TCRbeta repertoires from subjects exposed to, actively infected with, or recovered from COVID-19 were included in the dataset. The repertoires were released in a freely available public database meant as a resource for research on the immune response to SARS-CoV-2. Samples came from the ongoing ImmuneRACE study (first 160 participants) plus 1,254 subjects from 6 global collaborators. Sample metadata almost always included a de-identified subject ID, COVID-19 status, age in years and sex. Where HLA class I and class II types were available, the types were taken from metadata supplied by the sample provider, not from assay-based typing.

V gives up 1 base and J gives up 5 bases, and the segment between their germline ends measures 11 bases. The CDR3 holds 15 amino acids from the cysteine to the phenylalanine. Of the read, only the CDR3 DNA is kept; its 45 bases are in frame from base 1. As encoded in the germline V gene, CDR1 is SGHNT while CDR2 is YENEEA. This clone has more than one count but fewer than ten. Its antigen is currently not known. No much larger clonotype is one base removed from it; base qualities were not supplied. What the work shows at the level of the full study, not this receptor alone: How much clinical and demographic metadata was included differed by source and by participant, and the metadata was provided uncurated.

Each collaborating institution followed its own protocols to collect whole blood in K2EDTA tubes. For TCRbeta analysis, collaborator samples were shipped as frozen whole blood, as isolated PBMCs, or as DNA extracted from either sample type. TCRbeta CDR3 regions were amplified from genomic DNA by means of the immunoSEQ Assay, a bias-controlled multiplex PCR. Concerning the study's data processing: Nucleated cell counts per sample were estimated from amplification of reference gene primers within the assay. To quantify the absolute abundance of each unique TCRbeta CDR3 rearrangement, sequence reads were collapsed and filtered. Productive Simpson clonality was computed per sample as the square root of Simpson's diversity index over productive rearrangements. This immuneACCESS table, as held by TCRdb, lists in-frame sequences with V and J called but not all clones. Of the missing ones, under half trace to an unresolved V gene in checked studies; the others have no known cause. V and J calls plus clone size are reproduced from that table; the DNA served to infer D and trimming. For this sample the table gives about 260,000 clones, of which 85% were detected only once. The ten largest clones represent 13% of the sample.

The sample comprised peripheral blood. Here the chain combines TRBV11-3 and TRBJ2-2; D gene: possibly TRBD1, on 6 matching bases. The receptor was derived from a human donor in a cohort sampled during active COVID-19. The bases read TGTGCCAGCAGCTTAGGGGGGCGAACGACCGGGGAGCTGTTTTTT. This gives the protein CASSLGGRTTGELFF.